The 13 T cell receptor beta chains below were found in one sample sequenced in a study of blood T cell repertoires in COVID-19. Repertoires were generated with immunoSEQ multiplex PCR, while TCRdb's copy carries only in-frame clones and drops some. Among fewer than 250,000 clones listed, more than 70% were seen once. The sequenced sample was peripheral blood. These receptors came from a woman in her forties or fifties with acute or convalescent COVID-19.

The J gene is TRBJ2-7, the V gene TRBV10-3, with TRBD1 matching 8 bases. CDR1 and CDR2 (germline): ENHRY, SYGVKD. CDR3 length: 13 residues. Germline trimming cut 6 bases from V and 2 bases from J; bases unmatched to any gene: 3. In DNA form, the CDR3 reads TGTGCCATCAGGACAGGGGAAGCCTACGAGCAGTACTTC. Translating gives CAIRTGEAYEQYF.

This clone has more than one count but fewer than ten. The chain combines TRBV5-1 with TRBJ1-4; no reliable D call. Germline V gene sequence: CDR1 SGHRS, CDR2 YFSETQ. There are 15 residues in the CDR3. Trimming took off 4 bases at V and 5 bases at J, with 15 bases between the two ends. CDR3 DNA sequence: TGCGCCAGCAGCCCCGCGGGGTCGGAGAATGAAAAACTGTTTTTT. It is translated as CASSPAGSENEKLFF.

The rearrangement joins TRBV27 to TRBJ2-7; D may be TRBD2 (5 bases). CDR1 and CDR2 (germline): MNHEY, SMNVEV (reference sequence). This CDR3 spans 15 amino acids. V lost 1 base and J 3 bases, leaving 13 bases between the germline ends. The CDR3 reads CASSLFGGQSYEQYF. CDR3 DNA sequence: TGTGCCAGCAGTTTATTTGGCGGGCAGAGCTACGAGCAGTACTTC.

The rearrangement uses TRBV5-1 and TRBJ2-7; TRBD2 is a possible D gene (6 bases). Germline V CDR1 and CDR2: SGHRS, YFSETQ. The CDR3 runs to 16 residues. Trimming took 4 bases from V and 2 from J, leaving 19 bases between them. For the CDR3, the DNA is TGCGCCAGCAGCCCGAGCATAGCGGCAAACGCCTACGAGCAGTACTTC. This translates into CASSPSIAANAYEQYF.

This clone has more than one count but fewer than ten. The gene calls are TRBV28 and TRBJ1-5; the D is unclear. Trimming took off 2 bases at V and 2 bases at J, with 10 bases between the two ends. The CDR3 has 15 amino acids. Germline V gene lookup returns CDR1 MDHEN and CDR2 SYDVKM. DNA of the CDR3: TGTGCCAGCAGTTTAGCCGCGGCGGGCAATCAGCCCCAGCATTTT. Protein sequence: CASSLAAAGNQPQHF.

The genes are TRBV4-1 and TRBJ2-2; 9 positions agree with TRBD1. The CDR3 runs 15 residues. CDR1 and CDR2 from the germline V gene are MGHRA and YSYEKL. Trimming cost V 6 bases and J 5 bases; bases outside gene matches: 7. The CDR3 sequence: CASRQPGQGTGELFF. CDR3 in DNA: TGCGCCAGCAGGCAACCGGGACAGGGAACCGGGGAGCTGTTTTTT.

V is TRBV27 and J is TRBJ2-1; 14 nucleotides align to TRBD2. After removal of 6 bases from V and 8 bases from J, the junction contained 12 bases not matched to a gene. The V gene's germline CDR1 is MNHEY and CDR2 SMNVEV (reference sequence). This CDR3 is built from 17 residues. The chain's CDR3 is CASRDRVGLAGVDEQFF. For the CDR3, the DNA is TGTGCCAGCAGGGATCGGGTGGGACTAGCGGGAGTGGATGAGCAGTTCTTC.

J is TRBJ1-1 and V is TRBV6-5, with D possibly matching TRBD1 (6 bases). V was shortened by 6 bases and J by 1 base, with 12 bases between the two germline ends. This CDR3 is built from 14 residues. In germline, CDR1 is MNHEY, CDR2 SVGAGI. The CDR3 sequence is CASRKGQPNTEAFF. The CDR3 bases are TGTGCCAGCAGGAAAGGACAGCCGAACACTGAAGCTTTCTTT.

In DNA form, the CDR3 reads TGTGCCAGCAGGCGGGCGCCGAATGAAAAACTGTTTTTT. Translated, it gives CASRRAPNEKLFF. This chain uses TRBV28 with TRBJ1-4; D remains ambiguous. This CDR3 comprises 13 residues. V lost 6 bases and J lost 5, with 10 bases in between. Germline V gives CDR1 MDHEN, CDR2 SYDVKM.

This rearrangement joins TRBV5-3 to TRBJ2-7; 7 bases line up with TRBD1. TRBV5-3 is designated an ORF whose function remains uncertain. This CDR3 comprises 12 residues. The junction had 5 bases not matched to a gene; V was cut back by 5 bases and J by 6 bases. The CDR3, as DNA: TGTGCCAGAAGGTCGACAGGGTTCGAGCAGTACTTC. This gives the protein CARRSTGFEQYF.

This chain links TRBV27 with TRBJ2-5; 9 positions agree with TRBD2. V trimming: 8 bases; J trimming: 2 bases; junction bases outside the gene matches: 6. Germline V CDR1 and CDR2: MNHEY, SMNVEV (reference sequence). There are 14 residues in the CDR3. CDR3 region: CASPGGGEQETQYF. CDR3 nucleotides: TGTGCCAGCCCCGGCGGGGGGGAGCAAGAGACCCAGTACTTC.

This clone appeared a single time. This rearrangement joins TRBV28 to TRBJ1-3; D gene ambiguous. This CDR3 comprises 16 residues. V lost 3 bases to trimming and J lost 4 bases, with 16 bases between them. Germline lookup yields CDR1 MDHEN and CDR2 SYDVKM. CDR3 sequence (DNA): TGTGCCAGCAGTTTGAGGGCTAAGGCTTTCGGAAACACCATATATTTT. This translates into CASSLRAKAFGNTIYF.

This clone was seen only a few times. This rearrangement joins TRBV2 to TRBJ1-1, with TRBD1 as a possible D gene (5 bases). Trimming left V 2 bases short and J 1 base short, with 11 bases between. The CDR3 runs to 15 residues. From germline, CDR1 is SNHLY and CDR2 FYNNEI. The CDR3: CASSESDTRNTEAFF. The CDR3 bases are TGTGCCAGCAGTGAATCGGACACCCGGAACACTGAAGCTTTCTTT. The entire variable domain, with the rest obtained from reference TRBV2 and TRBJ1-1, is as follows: EPEVTQTPSHQVTQMGQEVILRCVPISNHLYFYWYRQILGQKVEFLVSFYNNEISEKSEIFDDQFSVERPDGSNFTLKIRSTKLEDSAMYFCASSESDTRNTEAFFGQGTRLTVV.